A selection of T cell receptor beta chains follows, all from one sample in a study of CD8+CD57+ T cells in acquired aplastic anemia. TCRdb reprocessed the reads with MiXCR, giving one entry per CDR3 protein. Among fewer than 200,000 distinct CDR3 sequences listed, 71% were seen once. Input material: sorted CD4+, CD8+, or CD8+CD57+ T cells (not recorded which) from PBMCs. These receptors were obtained from a human donor with aplastic anemia. The conserved cysteine and the conserved F or W are not part of the CDR3 here. D genes are given only for firm matches.

j_gene | v_gene | d_gene | CDR3aa
TRBJ2-5 | TRBV7-2 | TRBD1 | ASSWGTGDQETQY
TRBJ1-1 | TRBV7-8 | - | ASSFRRTGRGKTEAF
TRBJ2-7 | TRBV7-6 | TRBD2 | ASSLAAGGRGEQY
TRBJ1-1 | TRBV5-4 | - | ASSLTIGAEAF
TRBJ2-1 | TRBV19 | - | ASSSDSSWIPNEQF
TRBJ2-5 | TRBV2 | - | ASSETARGETQY
TRBJ2-2 | TRBV5-1 | - | ASSERAGELF
TRBJ2-2 | TRBV15 | - | ATSRDASTGELF
TRBJ2-7 | TRBV4-1 | TRBD1 | ASSQTTGGRYEQY
TRBJ2-7 | TRBV10-2 | - | ASSESNGAAYEQY
TRBJ1-2 | TRBV20-1 | TRBD1 | SAPGQVDYT
TRBJ1-5 | TRBV19 | - | ASIFNGQNQPQH
TRBJ2-7 | TRBV2 | - | ASSEADRYEQY
TRBJ1-1 | TRBV12-3/TRBV12-4 | - | ASTPQDEGRKAEAF
TRBJ2-3 | TRBV20-1 | TRBD2 | SASNSGGTDTQY
TRBJ2-1 | TRBV19 | - | ASKSRTVLRNEQF
TRBJ2-7 | TRBV14 | TRBD2 | ASSQAGGGPERY
TRBJ2-7 | TRBV20-1 | - | SARGPAGYEQY
TRBJ2-7 | TRBV7-9 | - | ASSQGGLGEQY
TRBJ2-7 | TRBV29-1 | - | ASSLRVTYEQY
TRBJ1-3 | TRBV19 | - | ASGPLTGARGNTIY
TRBJ1-3 | TRBV15 | - | ATSRKLDSLGNTIY
TRBJ2-2 | TRBV24-1 | - | ATSIGTNTGELF
TRBJ2-7 | TRBV28 | TRBD1 | ASSSGTGVHEQY
TRBJ2-1 | TRBV20-1 | - | SAAGGAYNEQF
TRBJ1-2 | TRBV5-1 | - | ASSFSGERGYGYT
TRBJ1-3 | TRBV12-3/TRBV12-4 | - | ASTGASSGNTIY
TRBJ2-4 | TRBV20-1 | - | SARSRVVLSGNIQY
TRBJ1-5 | TRBV7-8 | - | ASSLARGCNQPQH
TRBJ2-7 | TRBV19 | TRBD1 | AWSRTGREQY
TRBJ2-7 | TRBV5-1 | - | ASSPGGAGEQY
TRBJ2-7 | TRBV20-1 | - | SARWTESYEQY
TRBJ1-1 | TRBV10-3 | - | AISEDQGYTEAF
TRBJ1-1 | TRBV7-9 | - | ASSPSTEAF
TRBJ1-1 | TRBV20-1 | TRBD1 | SARGQQGKEGNTEAF
TRBJ2-7 | TRBV7-9 | - | ASSVWGKGSYEQY
TRBJ1-1 | TRBV29-1 | - | SVGGIEAF
TRBJ1-2 | TRBV7-8 | TRBD1 | ASSHTRTGSGYT
TRBJ2-2 | TRBV28 | TRBD2 | ASRTGTTDTGELF
TRBJ1-1 | TRBV12-3/TRBV12-4 | - | ASSSFRGNTEAF
TRBJ2-1 | TRBV24-1 | TRBD2 | ATSDGTSGSYNEQF
TRBJ1-2 | TRBV14 | - | ASSQVQGYGYT
TRBJ2-6 | TRBV2 | - | ASGDSRDRLPSGANVLT